These 14 T cell receptor beta chains originate from one sample sequenced in a study of T cell responses to AZD1222 COVID-19 vaccine. Using immunoSEQ multiplex PCR, the repertoire was profiled, and TCRdb retains in-frame clones only, with some absent. The sample contains under 200,000 clones, about 87% of which appear only once. The source was peripheral blood, collected on day 0 of MenACWY control vaccination. These receptors came from an adult in good health.

The gene calls are TRBV6-2 or TRBV6-3 and TRBJ2-7; the D gene is possibly TRBD1 (7 bases). Looked up from germline, CDR1 is MNHEY and CDR2 is SVGEGT. The CDR3 is 13 residues long. V shed 2 bases and J shed 7 bases, with 12 bases lying between them. The CDR3 nucleotides read TGTGCCAGCAGTTACGTGGCAGGGGGGGAGCAGTACTTC. It translates to CASSYVAGGEQYF.

This rearrangement joins TRBV30 to TRBJ1-1; unclear D gene. The CDR3 runs to 10 residues. From germline, CDR1 is GTSNPN and CDR2 SVGIG (reference sequence). The V gene lost 4 bases and the J gene lost 11 bases, with 11 bases spanning the gap. CDR3 DNA sequence: TGTGCCTGGATTGAGGAAGTTGCTTTCTTT. Amino acid sequence: CAWIEEVAFF. Together with reference TRBV30 and TRBJ1-1, the CDR3 gives the full variable domain: SQTIHQWPATLVQPVGSPLSLECTVEGTSNPNLYWYRQAAGRGLQLLFYSVGIGQISSEVPQNLSASRPQDRQFILSSKKLLLSDSGFYLCAWIEEVAFFGQGTRLTVV.

The chain is built from TRBV6-1 and TRBJ2-5; perhaps TRBD1 as D (6 bases). Trimming left V 2 bases short and J 1 base short, with 14 bases between. CDR3 length: 16 amino acids. Germline CDR1 is MNHNS and CDR2 is SASEGT. The CDR3 sequence is CASSEYAGVTQETQYF. In nucleotides, the CDR3 is TGTGCCAGCAGTGAATATGCAGGGGTAACCCAAGAGACCCAGTACTTC.

CDR3 amino acids: CASSQDPSSGFTGELFF. DNA of the CDR3: TGTGCCAGCAGCCAAGATCCATCTAGCGGGTTCACCGGGGAGCTGTTTTTT. V usage is TRBV4-2 and J usage is TRBJ2-2; 8 bases are a match to TRBD2. Germline CDR1 reads LGHNA; CDR2 reads YNFKEQ. J gave up 4 bases and V 0 bases, and 7 bases lay outside the gene matches. The CDR3 sequence is 17 residues long.

This clone was counted a single time. The chain is built from TRBV9 and TRBJ2-7; 10 nucleotides line up with TRBD2. Germline lookup yields CDR1 SGDLS and CDR2 YYNGEE. The ends lost 0 bases at V and 2 bases at J; junction bases unmatched: 8. The CDR3 runs 17 residues. The CDR3 nucleotides are TGTGCCAGCAGCGTAGCCCCTAGCGGGGGTCGTCCCTACGAGCAGTACTTC. This gives the protein CASSVAPSGGRPYEQYF.

This chain joins TRBV5-1 and TRBJ1-3; D might be TRBD1 (6 bases). This CDR3 contains 14 residues. The V gene lost 1 base and the J gene lost 4 bases, with 9 bases spanning the gap. Per the germline V gene, CDR1 is SGHRS and CDR2 is YFSETQ. The CDR3 DNA sequence: TGCGCCAGCAGCTTGTCAGGACAGGGAAACACCATATATTTT. It yields the protein CASSLSGQGNTIYF.

V gene TRBV4-3 combines with J gene TRBJ2-6; 16 bases are shared with TRBD2. The CDR3 covers 18 residues. The V segment lost 3 bases and the J segment 1 base; nucleotides outside the gene matches: 0. From germline, CDR1 is LGHNA and CDR2 YSLEER. The CDR3 DNA is TGCGCCAGCAGCCAGGGACTAGCGGGGGGGTCTGGGGCCAACGTCCTGACTTTC. Protein sequence: CASSQGLAGGSGANVLTF.

The chain recombines TRBV9 with TRBJ2-3; the match to TRBD2 covers 10 bases. The germline gives CDR1 SGDLS, CDR2 YYNGEE. This CDR3 has 23 residues. V lost 0 bases and J lost 0; bases outside the gene matches: 22. The CDR3 loop reads CASSVGAHRAGVAGGLSTDTQYF. CDR3 sequence (DNA): TGTGCCAGCAGCGTAGGGGCCCATCGCGCAGGAGTAGCGGGGGGTCTTAGCACAGATACGCAGTATTTT.

The chain employs TRBV24-1 and TRBJ1-1, with D perhaps matching TRBD1 (5 bases). This CDR3 comprises 15 residues. Germline values: CDR1 KGHDR, CDR2 SFDVKD. With 4 bases removed from V and 14 bases from J, the gap between germline ends came to 25 bases. The CDR3: CATSEGPPETAQRFF. DNA for the CDR3: TGTGCCACCAGTGAGGGCCCCCCGGAGACAGCCCAACGCTTCTTT.

The chain is built from TRBV30 and TRBJ2-5, with D maybe TRBD2 (5 bases). The V and J ends lost 3 bases and 2 bases respectively, with 13 bases between them. The CDR3 length is 14 residues. Germline lookup yields CDR1 GTSNPN and CDR2 SVGIG (reference sequence). The CDR3 region is CAWSRGEGQETQYF. The CDR3 DNA follows: TGTGCCTGGAGCCGTGGTGAGGGACAAGAGACCCAGTACTTC.

The genes are TRBV5-1 and TRBJ1-1; D is undetermined. The CDR3 length is 15 residues. The germline V gene has CDR1 SGHRS and CDR2 YFSETQ. V gave up 4 bases and J gave up 4 bases, with 17 bases separating them. The CDR3 loop reads CASSQWGGEGTEAFF. CDR3 sequence (DNA): TGCGCCAGCAGCCAGTGGGGTGGGGAGGGCACTGAAGCTTTCTTT.

In this sample, this clone turned up once. This chain links TRBV6-6 with TRBJ1-2; D possibly corresponds to TRBD1 (5 bases). The CDR3 sequence is 13 residues long. Germline V gives CDR1 MNHNY, CDR2 SVGAGI (reference sequence). Trimming stripped 4 bases from V and 3 bases from J, with 9 bases between. This chain's CDR3 is CASSWQGDYGYTF. The CDR3 region has the DNA TGTGCCAGCAGTTGGCAGGGAGACTATGGCTACACCTTC.

The gene calls are TRBV13 and TRBJ2-1; no reliable D call. CDR1 PRHDT and CDR2 FYEKMQ come from the germline V gene (reference sequence). V dropped 5 bases and J dropped 8 bases, with 13 bases sitting between them. The CDR3 contains 13 residues. CDR3 DNA: TGTGCCAGCAGCCTAAGAGATGGCCATGAGCAGTTCTTC. This translates into CASSLRDGHEQFF.

This chain links TRBV11-2 with TRBJ2-7; D gene uncertain. V lost 1 base to trimming and J lost 3 bases, with 7 bases between them. Per the germline V gene, CDR1 is SGHAT and CDR2 is FQNNGV. CDR3 length: 13 residues. CDR3 DNA: TGTGCCAGCAGCTTAGGTGTCTACTACGAGCAGTACTTC. This encodes CASSLGVYYEQYF.